The T cell receptor beta chain described here comes from a study of spatial heterogeneity in lung cancer. Trimming left V 2 bases short and J 4 bases short, with 17 bases between. Germline loops: CDR1 MDHEN, CDR2 SYDVKM. The CDR3 is made up of 16 amino acids. Findings and limits, study-wide: The study found that expanded intratumoral alpha and beta TCR counts tracked tumor mutation counts.

TCRdb reanalysed the 5' RACE reads using MiXCR and keeps one entry per CDR3 protein. The sample carries around 9,300 distinct CDR3 sequences, roughly 6.8% recorded once. The sample's time point: sample taken at primary tumor resection. Whole RNA, which was extracted from tumor, nontumor lung tissue or frozen PBMC, was sequenced without any cell sorting. In this sample, this clonotype turned up many times. The target antigen is unknown. This rearrangement joins TRBV28 to TRBJ1-2, with D maybe TRBD1 (6 bases). The sample was lung tumor tissue, taken at surgery. The TCR originated in a male donor with early-stage non-small cell lung cancer. The CDR3 DNA is TGTGCCAGCAGTTTAGGGGGTACAGGGTGGGCCTATGGCTACACCTTC. Amino acids: CASSLGGTGWAYGYTF.